This T cell receptor beta chain emerged from a study of post-analysis software for immune sequencing data. Study in general: The cohort encompassed relapsing-remitting, secondary progressive and progressive-relapsing multiple sclerosis disease courses.

General study results and limits: About five TRBV segments were more frequent in patients than controls; TRBV5-6, TRBV5-1 and TRBV20-1 belonged to this group. Same-batch preparations were strongly co-clustered by F measure. Multiple sclerosis patients had significantly lower normalized Chao1 diversity than controls.

Unique molecular identifiers featured in each of the TCR beta cDNA libraries. TCRdb reprocessed the PCR reads via MiXCR and lists one record per CDR3 protein. The sample includes around 710,000 distinct CDR3 sequences, approximately 44% of them seen just once. About this clonotype itself: What it binds is not known.

V gave up 3 bases and J gave up 12 bases; unmatched junction bases: 8. The CDR3 contains 15 residues. This clonotype was obtained from a girl aged 5 to 17 with multiple sclerosis. The sample taken for sequencing was blood. V gene TRBV12-3 or TRBV12-4 combines with J gene TRBJ2-1; 13 nucleotides align to TRBD2. In DNA, the CDR3 is TGTGCCAGCAGTTTGAGGACTAGCGGGAGCTCGGGGCAGTTCTTC. Translated, it gives CASSLRTSGSSGQFF.